The 32 T cell receptor beta chains given below trace back to one sample, sequenced in a study of blood T cell repertoires in COVID-19. Measured with immunoSEQ multiplex PCR; TCRdb has only the in-frame clones, and not every one. The table includes about 370,000 clones, over 75% detected once. Input material: PBMCs or T cells enriched from blood (not recorded which). The receptors stem from a young man who had recovered from COVID-19.

The CDR3 spells CASSLERVVYNEQFF. CDR3 coding DNA: TGTGCCAGCAGCTTGGAGAGGGTTGTCTACAATGAGCAGTTCTTC. The chain combines TRBV5-5 with TRBJ2-1; possible D gene TRBD2, 5 bases. V dropped 0 bases and J dropped 3 bases, with 10 bases sitting between them. Per the germline V gene, CDR1 is SGHKS and CDR2 is YYEKEE (reference sequence). The CDR3 extends over 15 amino acids.

V usage is TRBV10-3 and J usage is TRBJ1-2, with 7 bases that match TRBD1. J gave up 5 bases and V 2 bases, and 11 bases lay outside the gene matches. The V gene's germline CDR1 is ENHRY and CDR2 SYGVKD. The CDR3 spans 16 residues. The CDR3 reads CAISEPTGYSRYGYTF. Written as DNA, the CDR3 is TGTGCCATCAGTGAGCCGACAGGGTACTCTAGGTATGGCTACACCTTC.

The gene calls are TRBV11-3 and TRBJ1-3; unclear D gene. CDR1 and CDR2 (germline): SGHNT, YENEEA. V shed 1 base and J shed 5 bases, with 6 bases lying between them. CDR3 length: 13 amino acids. This CDR3 is CASSLGERNTIYF. In nucleotides, the CDR3 is TGTGCCAGCAGCTTAGGGGAGCGAAACACCATATATTTT.

This chain uses TRBV9 with TRBJ1-2; TRBD1 matches at 8 bases. V shed 1 base, J shed 6 bases, and the junction held 23 bases outside the gene matches. This CDR3 has 20 residues. The germline V gene has CDR1 SGDLS and CDR2 YYNGEE. The CDR3 reads CASSVSFTRTGNPLRNGYTF. In nucleotides, the CDR3 is TGTGCCAGCAGCGTAAGTTTTACCCGGACAGGGAATCCCTTAAGGAATGGCTACACCTTC.

This rearrangement joins TRBV5-4 to TRBJ2-1; no clear D gene. V was pared by 1 base and J by 6 bases, with 8 bases between. This CDR3 contains 13 residues. In germline, CDR1 is SGHNT, CDR2 YYREEE (reference sequence). CDR3 protein: CASSLPGSNEQFF. The CDR3, as DNA: TGTGCCAGCAGCTTGCCGGGTTCCAATGAGCAGTTCTTC.

The chain uses TRBV2 and TRBJ2-3; 8 bases fit TRBD1. CDR1 SNHLY and CDR2 FYNNEI come from the germline V gene. V was pared by 7 bases and J by 10 bases, with 13 bases of the junction left unmatched. The CDR3 sequence is 14 residues long. CDR3 nucleotide sequence: TGTGCCAGCACGACAGGGGCCAGTTTTCACCCGCAGTATTTT. Its protein is CASTTGASFHPQYF.

This chain connects TRBV28 to TRBJ2-3, with a tentative D call TRBD2 (5 bases). Germline lookup yields CDR1 MDHEN and CDR2 SYDVKM. The CDR3 totals 11 residues. Deletions cut 8 bases from V and 3 bases from J, with 6 bases between. CDR3 region: CASGRTDTQYF. The CDR3 nucleotides read TGTGCCAGCGGGAGAACAGATACGCAGTATTTT.

The chain links TRBV7-2 to TRBJ2-7, with 11 bases lining up with TRBD2. V gave up 5 bases and J gave up 4 bases; unmatched junction bases: 7. The V gene's germline CDR1 is SGHTA and CDR2 FQGNSA. The CDR3 totals 15 residues. The CDR3 nucleotides are TGTGCCAGCAGCCAAACCGGGACTAGCGGTTACGAGCAGTACTTC. This codes for CASSQTGTSGYEQYF.

The V gene is TRBV9, the J gene TRBJ2-1; 10 bases are shared with TRBD2. V shed 2 bases, J shed 9 bases, and the junction held 8 bases outside the gene matches. CDR3 length: 15 amino acids. From germline, CDR1 is SGDLS and CDR2 YYNGEE. The CDR3 DNA sequence: TGTGCCAGCAGCGTGCTAGCGGGAGAAGCGGGTGAGCAGTTCTTC. Its protein product is CASSVLAGEAGEQFF.

The chain links TRBV5-4 to TRBJ2-7; the match to TRBD2 covers 11 bases. The CDR3 totals 14 residues. Unmatched junction bases numbered 5, after V lost 4 bases and J lost 5 bases. The germline V gene encodes CDR1 SGHNT and CDR2 YYREEE (reference sequence). CDR3 loop: CASSPTSGKHEQYF. The CDR3 bases are TGTGCCAGCAGCCCGACTAGCGGGAAGCACGAGCAGTACTTC.

This sequence joins TRBV7-7 and TRBJ2-5; tentative D call: TRBD1 (6 bases). This CDR3 comprises 15 residues. CDR1 SSHAT and CDR2 FNYEAQ come from the germline V gene (reference sequence). V was cut by 6 bases and J by 5 bases, with 19 bases left in between. Here the CDR3 DNA reads TGTGCCAGCAGTCGAGGGGGTAGGTCTGAGGAGACCCAGTACTTC. Amino acid sequence: CASSRGGRSEETQYF.

The chain recombines TRBV27 with TRBJ1-1, with TRBD1 matching over 7 bases. The CDR3 loop spans 16 amino acids. Germline V CDR1 and CDR2: MNHEY, SMNVEV (reference sequence). Trimming removed 6 bases from V and 5 bases from J; junction bases left unmatched: 15. The CDR3 region is CASSETSMGQSTEAFF. CDR3 coding DNA: TGTGCCAGCAGCGAAACATCGATGGGACAGAGTACTGAAGCTTTCTTT.

The V gene is TRBV5-1, the J gene TRBJ2-3; TRBD2 matches 11 bases. The CDR3 runs to 17 residues. V gave up 1 base and J gave up 1 base; unmatched junction bases: 5. Germline V gene data show CDR1 as SGHRS and CDR2 as YFSETQ. CDR3 loop: CASSLNLAGGRTDTQYF. The CDR3 DNA reads as TGCGCCAGCAGCTTGAATCTAGCGGGGGGCCGCACAGATACGCAGTATTTT.

This chain uses TRBV30 with TRBJ2-7, with D possibly matching TRBD2 (6 bases). This CDR3 has 13 residues. The germline V and J ends were trimmed by 2 bases and 6 bases, with 14 bases remaining between them. Germline V lookup: CDR1 GTSNPN, CDR2 SVGIG (reference sequence). In DNA form, the CDR3 reads TGTGCCTGGAGTACCGGGACTTTTTTCGAGCAGTACTTC. Its protein is CAWSTGTFFEQYF.

This chain joins TRBV20-1 and TRBJ2-2; unclear D gene. The CDR3 extends over 13 amino acids. The V gene lost 3 bases and the J gene lost 7 bases, with 12 bases spanning the gap. Looked up from germline, CDR1 is DFQATT and CDR2 is SNEGSKA (reference sequence). CDR3 in DNA: TGCAGTGCTAGTAGCCTAGGTGGCGGGGAGCTGTTTTTT. Protein sequence: CSASSLGGGELFF.

The rearrangement links TRBV10-1 to TRBJ2-5; 7 bases are a match to TRBD2. The CDR3 is 16 amino acids. Losses at the gene ends were 4 bases for V and 2 bases for J; bases not matched to a gene: 10. In germline, CDR1 is WNHNN, CDR2 SYGVQD (reference sequence). CDR3 nucleotide sequence: TGCGCCAGCAGTGCAGCGGGGATATCGCAACAAGAGACCCAGTACTTC. This codes for CASSAAGISQQETQYF.

This clone was counted at least ten times. The rearrangement links TRBV11-3 to TRBJ2-1; the match to TRBD2 covers 7 bases. The CDR3 extends over 18 amino acids. V shed 0 bases and J 0 bases; nucleotides not matched to a gene: 8. Germline V lookup: CDR1 SGHNT, CDR2 YENEEA. The CDR3 region is CASSLDQGGSSSYNEQFF. The CDR3 nucleotides read TGTGCCAGCAGCTTAGATCAAGGCGGGAGTAGCTCCTACAATGAGCAGTTCTTC.

The chain has TRBV19 and TRBJ1-1; 9 bases are a match to TRBD1. The CDR3 extends over 15 amino acids. With 3 bases clipped from V and 5 bases from J, the junction kept 7 bases outside the gene matches. CDR1 and CDR2 from the germline V gene are LNHDA and SQIVND (reference sequence). CDR3 loop: CASSMGDRVGTEAFF. The CDR3 coding sequence is TGTGCCAGTAGTATGGGGGACAGGGTCGGGACTGAAGCTTTCTTT. Using reference TRBV19 and TRBJ1-1 for the parts outside the CDR3, the full variable domain is DGGITQSPKYLFRKEGQNVTLSCEQNLNHDAMYWYRQDPGQGLRLIYYSQIVNDFQKGDIAEGYSVSREKKESFPLTVTSAQKNPTAFYLCASSMGDRVGTEAFFGQGTRLTVV.

This rearrangement joins TRBV5-1 to TRBJ1-4; 8 positions agree with TRBD1. CDR3 size: 15 residues. V was clipped by 3 bases and J by 2 bases; unmatched bases: 3. The V gene's germline CDR1 is SGHRS and CDR2 YFSETQ. The CDR3 here is CASSSTGGTNEKLFF. CDR3 coding DNA: TGCGCCAGCAGCTCCACAGGGGGGACTAATGAAAAACTGTTTTTT.

J is TRBJ1-3 and V is TRBV7-2; a possible D gene is TRBD1 (5 bases). CDR3 length equals 13 residues. Trimming took 3 bases from V and 9 from J, leaving 12 bases between them. Germline CDR1 is SGHTA and CDR2 is FQGNSA. This CDR3 is CASSFRQGGTIYF. CDR3 DNA sequence: TGTGCCAGCAGCTTTAGGCAGGGCGGCACCATATATTTT.

The genes are TRBV6-5 and TRBJ1-5; a weak D match, TRBD1 (6 bases). The CDR3 runs 14 residues. Trimming stripped 7 bases from V and 5 bases from J, with 15 bases between. CDR1 and CDR2 from the germline V gene are MNHEY and SVGAGI. CDR3 sequence reads: CASKGRGGHQPQHF. CDR3 coding DNA: TGTGCCAGCAAAGGACGGGGGGGCCATCAGCCCCAGCATTTT.

The chain uses TRBV29-1 and TRBJ1-2; 10 bases match TRBD1. This CDR3 has 14 amino acids. Per the germline V gene, CDR1 is SQVTM and CDR2 is ANQGSEA. Germline trimming cut 4 bases from V and 6 bases from J; bases unmatched to any gene: 8. Written as DNA, the CDR3 is TGCAGCGTTGTGGGACAGGGGCGTTCGGATGGCTACACCTTC. This codes for CSVVGQGRSDGYTF.

This chain links TRBV15 with TRBJ1-4; 7 nucleotides line up with TRBD1. Per the germline V gene, CDR1 is LNHNV and CDR2 is YYDKDF (reference sequence). After removal of 0 bases from V and 5 bases from J, the junction contained 3 bases not matched to a gene. The CDR3 runs 15 residues. CDR3 region: CATSREGQKNEKLFF. In DNA form, the CDR3 reads TGTGCCACCAGCAGAGAGGGACAGAAGAATGAAAAACTGTTTTTT.

This sequence joins TRBV7-9 and TRBJ1-1; D unclear. Germline values: CDR1 SEHNR, CDR2 FQNEAQ (reference sequence). Trimming removed 5 bases at V and 5 bases at J, with 9 bases between. The CDR3 covers 12 residues. This CDR3 reads CASSIRSTEAFF. CDR3 nucleotide sequence: TGTGCCAGCAGCATCCGGAGTACTGAAGCTTTCTTT.

This clone has a single count. This rearrangement joins TRBV11-3 to TRBJ2-1, with 8 positions matching TRBD2. The CDR3 extends over 14 amino acids. The ends lost 1 base at V and 10 bases at J; junction bases unmatched: 6. Germline loops: CDR1 SGHNT, CDR2 YENEEA. The CDR3: CASSLGGGMGEQFF. In DNA, the CDR3 is TGTGCCAGCAGCTTAGGCGGGGGGATGGGGGAGCAGTTCTTC.

This clone was seen a single time. The gene calls are TRBV6-2 or TRBV6-3 and TRBJ2-7, with 12 bases that match TRBD2. With 6 bases clipped from V and 3 bases from J, the junction kept 6 bases outside the gene matches. This CDR3 is 15 amino acids long. Germline CDR1 is MNHEY and CDR2 is SVGEGT. CDR3 region: CASSRELAGGYEQYF. CDR3 sequence (DNA): TGTGCCAGCAGCCGAGAACTAGCGGGAGGCTACGAGCAGTACTTC.

This clone was recorded once. The chain is built from TRBV19 and TRBJ1-2; TRBD1 aligns across 7 bases. This CDR3 has 16 amino acids. CDR1 is LNHDA, CDR2 SQIVND, per germline (reference sequence). With 6 bases clipped from V and 1 base from J, the junction kept 11 bases outside the gene matches. Written as DNA, the CDR3 is TGTGCCAGTAGGGGGACAGAGGGCATTAATAACTATGGCTACACCTTC. It specifies CASRGTEGINNYGYTF.

The chain is built from TRBV28 and TRBJ1-1, with 8 nucleotides matching TRBD1. Germline loops: CDR1 MDHEN, CDR2 SYDVKM. The ends lost 4 bases at V and 0 bases at J; junction bases unmatched: 7. The CDR3 length is 16 residues. The CDR3 loop is CASSSTGTGMNTEAFF. The CDR3 DNA sequence: TGTGCCAGCAGTTCCACCGGGACAGGTATGAACACTGAAGCTTTCTTT.

Only one count was recorded for this clone. The chain combines TRBV4-2 with TRBJ1-5; D is uncertain. The CDR3 extends over 14 amino acids. Trimming cost V 2 bases and J 5 bases, with 10 bases left between them. Germline V gene lookup returns CDR1 LGHNA and CDR2 YNFKEQ. CDR3 residues: CASSQLQRDQPQHF. CDR3 DNA sequence: TGTGCCAGCAGCCAATTGCAACGGGATCAGCCCCAGCATTTT.

J is TRBJ2-6 and V is TRBV19; TRBD1 matches 8 bases. J lost 2 bases, V lost 5 bases, and 11 bases had no gene match. The germline CDR1 and CDR2 sequences are LNHDA and SQIVND (reference sequence). The CDR3 extends over 18 amino acids. CDR3 sequence reads: CASSARQGTRAGANVLTF. CDR3 bases: TGTGCCAGTAGTGCACGACAGGGGACAAGGGCTGGGGCCAACGTCCTGACTTTC.

The rearrangement links TRBV5-4 to TRBJ1-2; D is perhaps TRBD1 (6 bases). Trimming stripped 0 bases from V and 1 base from J, with 10 bases between. The CDR3 is 15 residues long. Germline V gives CDR1 SGHNT, CDR2 YYREEE (reference sequence). This chain's CDR3 is CASSLGQAINYGYTF. In DNA, the CDR3 is TGTGCCAGCAGCTTGGGACAGGCCATTAACTATGGCTACACCTTC.

The chain's CDR3 is CASSPPSGGLLTSDTQYF. DNA of the CDR3: TGTGCCAGCTCACCCCCTAGCGGGGGGCTCCTTACCTCAGATACGCAGTATTTT. This chain uses TRBV18 with TRBJ2-3; 11 nucleotides align to TRBD2. The germline V gene encodes CDR1 KGHSH and CDR2 LQKENI. The CDR3 has 18 amino acids. The V and J ends lost 3 bases and 4 bases, in that order; junction bases with no gene match: 12.